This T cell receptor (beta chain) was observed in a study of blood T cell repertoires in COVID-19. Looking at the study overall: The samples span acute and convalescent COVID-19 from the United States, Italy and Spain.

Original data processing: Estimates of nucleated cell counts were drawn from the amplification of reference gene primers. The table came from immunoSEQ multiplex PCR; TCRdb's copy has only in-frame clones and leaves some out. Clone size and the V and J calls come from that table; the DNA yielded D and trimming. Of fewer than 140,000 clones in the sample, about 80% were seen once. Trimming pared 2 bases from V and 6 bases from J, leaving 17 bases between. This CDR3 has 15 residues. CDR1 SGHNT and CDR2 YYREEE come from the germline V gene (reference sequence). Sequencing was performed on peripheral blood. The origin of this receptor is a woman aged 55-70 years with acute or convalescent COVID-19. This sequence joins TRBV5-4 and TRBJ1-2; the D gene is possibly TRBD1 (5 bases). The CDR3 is CASSFDGGRLDGYTF. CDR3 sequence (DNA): TGTGCCAGCAGCTTCGACGGGGGACGGCTCGATGGCTACACCTTC.